The 21 T cell receptor beta chains below all came from one sample that was sequenced in a study of monozygotic twins with inflammatory bowel disease. TCRdb re-called the 5' RACE reads and gives one entry per CDR3 protein, without DNA. The specimen's table records about 330,000 distinct CDR3 sequences. The sequencing sample was made of blood. The receptors shown here come from a human donor with ulcerative colitis or Crohn's disease, or a healthy co-twin of an affected twin (not recorded which).

The gene calls are TRBV20-1 and TRBJ1-5. Germline V gene sequence: CDR1 DFQATT, CDR2 SNEGSKA (reference sequence). The CDR3 spans 12 residues. CDR3 amino acids: CSARVPEGPQHF.

This chain connects TRBV28 to TRBJ1-1. This CDR3 contains 14 residues. Germline CDR1 reads MDHEN; CDR2 reads SYDVKM. CDR3 in amino acids: CASSPWQGDTEAFF.

The gene calls are TRBV4-3 and TRBJ1-1; TCRdb calls TRBD1, which cannot be checked without DNA. The germline V gene has CDR1 LGHNA and CDR2 YSLEER. This CDR3 spans 16 amino acids. CDR3 residues: CASSHTRRDRNTEAFF.

The chain is built from TRBV5-6 and TRBJ2-1; lacking DNA, the TRBD2 call made by TCRdb goes unchecked. CDR3 length: 15 amino acids. Germline CDR1 is SGHDT and CDR2 is YYEEEE. CDR3 amino acids: CASSLDREVWNEQFF.

The chain has TRBV4-3 and TRBJ2-1. The CDR3 spans 14 residues. Germline CDR1 reads LGHNA; CDR2 reads YSLEER. CDR3: CASSQDQNSYGQFF.

This chain joins TRBV6-1 and TRBJ2-7; TCRdb selects TRBD1, and the lack of DNA leaves this call unchecked. This CDR3 region has 14 residues. In germline, CDR1 is MNHNS, CDR2 SASEGT. The CDR3 sequence: CASLRDRIFYEQYF.

The chain recombines TRBV15 with TRBJ2-1; the D call from TCRdb, TRBD2, cannot be confirmed without DNA. The germline V gene encodes CDR1 LNHNV and CDR2 YYDKDF (reference sequence). The CDR3 length is 15 residues. CDR3 residues: CATSRLAGGLNEQFF.

This chain joins TRBV5-5 and TRBJ1-1. This CDR3 has 14 amino acids. Germline values: CDR1 SGHKS, CDR2 YYEKEE (reference sequence). CDR3 in amino acids: CASSLTQGEGEAFF.

This chain uses TRBV5-5 with TRBJ1-5; the TCRdb D gene call, TRBD1, has no DNA to confirm it. This CDR3 is 14 amino acids long. Germline values: CDR1 SGHKS, CDR2 YYEKEE (reference sequence). The chain's CDR3 is CASSLVGGQQPQHF.

CDR3 loop: CASSPEGHQPQHF. This sequence joins TRBV18 and TRBJ1-5. Germline V gene data show CDR1 as KGHSH and CDR2 as LQKENI. This CDR3 comprises 13 residues.

The chain carries TRBV5-1 and TRBJ1-1. Germline assignment: CDR1 SGHRS and CDR2 YFSETQ. The CDR3 has 14 residues. The CDR3 is CASSGPGLNTEAFF. Supplemented by reference TRBV5-1 and TRBJ1-1, the full variable domain reads KAGVTQTPRYLIKTRGQQVTLSCSPISGHRSVSWYQQTPGQGLQFLFEYFSETQRNKGNFPGRFSGRQFSNSRSEMNVSTLELGDSALYLCASSGPGLNTEAFFGQGTRLTVV.

V is TRBV20-1 and J is TRBJ2-4; TCRdb's D call, TRBD1, is unchecked because there is no DNA. The CDR3 totals 15 residues. Per germline, CDR1 DFQATT and CDR2 SNEGSKA (reference sequence). The CDR3 sequence is CSKGGDFSAKNIQYF.

The chain is built from TRBV29-1 and TRBJ2-1; TCRdb lists TRBD2, though no DNA is available to test this call. Looked up from germline, CDR1 is SQVTM and CDR2 is ANQGSEA. This CDR3 has 14 residues. Here the CDR3 reads CSELSGGNYNEQFF.

The gene calls are TRBV5-1 and TRBJ2-3; with no DNA, the TCRdb D assignment of TRBD2 cannot be verified. CDR3 length equals 16 residues. From germline, CDR1 is SGHRS and CDR2 YFSETQ. CDR3 amino acids: CASSPRTSGISDTQYF.

The chain is built from TRBV9 and TRBJ2-5; TCRdb outputs TRBD2, but without DNA this stays unchecked. CDR3 length: 16 amino acids. Germline loops: CDR1 SGDLS, CDR2 YYNGEE. CDR3 sequence reads: CASSRGPGPLGETQYF.

The gene calls are TRBV5-6 and TRBJ2-4; TCRdb indicates TRBD1, and absent DNA this call remains unverified. The germline gives CDR1 SGHDT, CDR2 YYEEEE. The CDR3 contains 16 residues. This CDR3 is CASSLRAGGLGNIQYF. The entire variable domain, with the rest obtained from reference TRBV5-6 and TRBJ2-4, is as follows: DAGVTQSPTHLIKTRGQQVTLRCSPKSGHDTVSWYQQALGQGPQFIFQYYEEEERQRGNFPDRFSGHQFPNYSSELNVNALLLGDSALYLCASSLRAGGLGNIQYFGAGTRLSVL.

The CDR3 loop is CSLLHPSDSNQPQHF. V and J are TRBV20-1 and TRBJ1-5. The CDR3 totals 15 residues. Looked up from germline, CDR1 is DFQATT and CDR2 is SNEGSKA (reference sequence).

This sequence joins TRBV20-1 and TRBJ2-7; lacking DNA, the TRBD2 call made by TCRdb goes unchecked. The CDR3 totals 16 residues. The germline V gene encodes CDR1 DFQATT and CDR2 SNEGSKA (reference sequence). CDR3 protein: CSARDSLLAVTYEQYF.

This chain uses TRBV5-1 with TRBJ1-5; TCRdb's D call of TRBD1 is untestable without DNA. The V gene's germline CDR1 is SGHRS and CDR2 YFSETQ. The CDR3 has 15 amino acids. CDR3: CASSLAGGSNQPQHF.

The CDR3 spells CASSLLTGSDTQYF. The rearrangement links TRBV5-1 to TRBJ2-3; without DNA, the TCRdb call of TRBD1 cannot be checked. The CDR3 is made up of 14 amino acids. Per germline, CDR1 SGHRS and CDR2 YFSETQ.

The chain carries TRBV5-1 and TRBJ1-2. Germline-derived CDR1 and CDR2 are SGHRS and YFSETQ. This CDR3 has 14 amino acids. This CDR3 is CASTQDGLIDGYTF.